This record covers a single TCR beta chain. Its antigen is unknown. Treatment specified: roughly 18 received Ad26.COV2.S at low or high dose, single or two shots; about 5 received placebo; per-sample allocation not given. The samples date from day 63 after the first vaccine or placebo injection. The source of the sample is a study of Ad26.COV2.S vaccination and SARS-CoV-2 variants. The repertoire was sequenced with immunoSEQ multiplex PCR; TCRdb's copy has only in-frame clones and lacks some. The sample includes about 680,000 clones, more than 80% seen only once; the top ten take approximately 1.5%. Broader study findings: Spike-specific TCR breadth was greater in vaccine than placebo recipients.

The V end was cut by 5 bases, the J end by 6 bases, with 14 bases between. CDR1 is MNHEY and CDR2 is SVGEGT in the germline V gene. The CDR3 is 14 residues long. This chain uses TRBV6-2 or TRBV6-3 with TRBJ1-5; D is undetermined. The clonotype originates from a person aged 18 to 59 who received the Ad26.COV2.S COVID-19 vaccine or a placebo. The input for sequencing was peripheral blood, taken in a trial of Ad26.COV2.S vaccine versus placebo. The CDR3 is CASSPSTMGQPQHF. The DNA for the CDR3 is TGTGCCAGCAGTCCCTCCACTATGGGTCAGCCCCAGCATTTT.